A selection of T cell receptor beta chains follows, all from one sample in a study of cytomegalovirus exposure and HLA in healthy donors. Generated by immunoSEQ multiplex PCR, the TCRdb table keeps only in-frame clones and is missing some. This repertoire shows 35,000 to 45,000 clones, roughly 47% found once; its top ten account for about 12%. The sequenced sample consisted of PBMCs. These receptor sequences come from a human donor in good health. Both conserved end residues are part of each CDR3. A D gene is named only where the DNA matches it firmly. Not every row has a clone size; where given, it reads once, few, many or a size class.

abundance	d_gene	v_gene	j_gene	CDR3nt	CDR3aa
few	NA	TRBV7-9	TRBJ1-2	TGTGCCAGCAGCTCGCCGTGGCCCTACTATGGCTACACCTTC	CASSSPWPYYGYTF
NA	TRBD2	TRBV4-3	TRBJ2-4	TGCGCCAGCAGCCAAGAGACTAGCGGGAGAAACATTCAGTACTTC	CASSQETSGRNIQYF
NA	NA	TRBV27	TRBJ1-5	TGTGCCAGCAGTTTTTCCGCGGGGGGGTCCAATCAGCCCCAGCATTTT	CASSFSAGGSNQPQHF
NA	NA	TRBV7-2	TRBJ1-2	TGTGCCAGCAGCTTAGGAGGGAGGAGCGGCTACACCTTC	CASSLGGRSGYTF
NA	NA	TRBV7-2	TRBJ2-1	TGTGCCAGCAGCTCCCACGCGAGCTCCTACAATGAGCAGTTCTTC	CASSSHASSYNEQFF
few	TRBD1	TRBV5-1	TRBJ2-1	TGCGCCAGCAGCTTTGGGGGACAGGGAAAGAATGAGCAGTTCTTC	CASSFGGQGKNEQFF
NA	NA	TRBV6-5	TRBJ1-1	TGTGCCAGCAGTGTGACTACCAACACTGAAGCTTTCTTT	CASSVTTNTEAFF
NA	NA	TRBV2	TRBJ2-7	TGTGCCAGCTCTAAGCTCTACGAGCAGTACTTC	CASSKLYEQYF
NA	TRBD2	TRBV7-9	TRBJ2-5	TGTGCCAGCAGCTTATGGACTAGCGTTTTGGGAGAGACCCAGTACTTC	CASSLWTSVLGETQYF
few	TRBD1	TRBV6-1	TRBJ2-7	TGTGCCAGCACCCTTCAGGGGGCGAAGGACGAGCAGTACTTC	CASTLQGAKDEQYF
NA	TRBD1	TRBV27	TRBJ2-2	TGTGCCAGCAGTGTGGACAGGGGGAACACCGGGGAGCTGTTTTTT	CASSVDRGNTGELFF
few	TRBD1	TRBV18	TRBJ1-5	TGTGCCAGCTCACCACTCCCGGCAGGGGGTCTAAGCAATCAGCCCCAGCATTTT	CASSPLPAGGLSNQPQHF
NA	NA	TRBV19	TRBJ2-5	TGTGCCAGTAAGGCACAGGGCGGAGAGACCCAGTACTTC	CASKAQGGETQYF
NA	NA	TRBV6-6	TRBJ1-1	TGTGCCAGCAGTCGACTAGAGAACACTGAAGCTTTCTTT	CASSRLENTEAFF
NA	TRBD1	TRBV18	TRBJ2-7	TGTGCCAGCTCACGGGACAGAGTGGGCTACGAGCAGTACTTC	CASSRDRVGYEQYF
NA	TRBD2	TRBV4-1	TRBJ2-6	TGCGCCAGCAGCCAAGATCAGCGGGGGACCTCTGGGGCCAACGTCCTGACTTTC	CASSQDQRGTSGANVLTF
NA	TRBD2	TRBV4-3	TRBJ2-7	TGCGCCAGCAGCCAAGATGGAGCGGGGGGGAGTATGGACGAGCAGTACTTC	CASSQDGAGGSMDEQYF
few	NA	TRBV7-6	TRBJ1-5	TGTGCCAGCAGCTTAGCGTCAGGACAGAGCAATCAGCCCCAGCATTTT	CASSLASGQSNQPQHF
NA	TRBD1	TRBV4-3	TRBJ1-2	TGCGCCAGCAGCCAAGAAGCACACCTCGGGACAGTGTCCCTCTATGGCTACACCTTC	CASSQEAHLGTVSLYGYTF
few	NA	TRBV5-8	TRBJ1-1	TGTGCCAGCAGCTTCCAGGGGAAGGTTGAAGCTTTCTTT	CASSFQGKVEAFF
NA	TRBD1	TRBV11-3	TRBJ2-1	TGTGCCAGCAGCCCCGGACAGGGGGCTAGAAGAGAACAGTTCTTC	CASSPGQGARREQFF
NA	TRBD1	TRBV7-9	TRBJ2-7	TGTGCCAGCAGCCAACAGGGGACAGGAGTAAACGAGCAGTACTTC	CASSQQGTGVNEQYF
few	TRBD2	TRBV5-4	TRBJ2-3	TGTGCCAGCAGCTTCTTAGGACTAGCTGAGGCAGATACGCAGTATTTT	CASSFLGLAEADTQYF
NA	NA	TRBV7-2	TRBJ2-7	TGTGCCAGCAGCCAAGGACAGACCTGGGGGAACGAGCAGTACTTC	CASSQGQTWGNEQYF
NA	TRBD2	TRBV4-3	TRBJ2-3	TGCGCCAGCAGCCTTAGCGGGAGGGCCACAGATACGCAGTATTTT	CASSLSGRATDTQYF
NA	NA	TRBV4-2	TRBJ2-6	TGTGCCAGCAGCCAAGATCCGTGGGGCAATGGGGCCAACGTCCTGACTTTC	CASSQDPWGNGANVLTF
few	NA	TRBV18	TRBJ2-7	TGTGCCAGCTCACCCCCGGGTGGAGGGGCTTATAACGAGCAGTACTTC	CASSPPGGGAYNEQYF
NA	NA	TRBV18	TRBJ1-4	TGTGCCAGCTCACCACCGGGGAGGGTCGGCGAAAAACTGTTTTTT	CASSPPGRVGEKLFF
NA	NA	TRBV19	TRBJ2-5	TGTGCCAGTAGTACCCGAGGCATTGCGCTCCAAGAGACCCAGTACTTC	CASSTRGIALQETQYF
NA	TRBD1	TRBV7-2	TRBJ1-5	TGTGCCAGCAGCCCAGGTGGCGCAGGGGGTCAGCCCCAGCATTTT	CASSPGGAGGQPQHF
NA	NA	TRBV5-5	TRBJ2-2	TGTGCCAGCAGCTATCAACCGGGACAGAACACCGGGGAGCTGTTTTTT	CASSYQPGQNTGELFF
NA	NA	TRBV7-9	TRBJ2-2	TGTGCCAGCAGCCTGGGCAGGGCTGTTCCAGTATCCGGGGAGCTGTTTTTT	CASSLGRAVPVSGELFF
NA	NA	TRBV7-2	TRBJ1-4	TGTGCCAGCAGCTTAAAGCGAGCTACTCAAAATGAAAAACTGTTTTTT	CASSLKRATQNEKLFF